By frequency in the sample, the clone carrying this T cell receptor gamma chain is large. This could be a read error, since a much larger clone is one nucleotide away. Other nucleotide sequences from this sample produce the same CDR3. TCRdb processed the RT-PCR reads again with the CATT caller. The sample has some 500 gamma-chain clones; about a fifth are singletons. The data stem from a study of gamma-delta T cells after stem cell transplantation. CDR3 size: 16 residues. V lost 0 bases to trimming and J lost 7 bases; unmatched junction nucleotides: 3. Germline CDR1 reads GITISATS; CDR2 reads ISYDGTV (reference sequence).

This rearrangement joins TRGV9 to TRGJP. This receptor was identified in a human donor. It is not recorded whose cells these are; they may come from a transplant donor. The sample taken for sequencing was gamma-delta T cells. The chain's CDR3 is CALWEVQELGKKIKVF. CDR3 in DNA: TGTGCCTTGTGGGAGGTGCAGGAGTTGGGCAAAAAAATCAAGGTATTT.